The present entry profiles one T cell receptor beta chain with its context. This clone was found once. Its cognate antigen has yet to be identified. Qualities for individual bases were not recorded, and no much larger clone is one base off. Using the deep immunoSEQ assay, multiplex PCR amplified TCR CDR3 regions from genomic DNA. For each cell subset, the extracted genomic DNA was distributed evenly across all wells of several immunoSEQ 96-well plates, and each plate served as one replicate. For sorted subsets, 150 to 250 ng genomic DNA, equal to about 30,000 T cell genomes, was loaded into each replicate PCR. Purified libraries were quantified with a Qubit 3.0 fluorometer, sized on a Bioanalyzer 2100, and re-quantified with the KAPA Library Quantification kit. Every immunoSEQ 96-well plate was sequenced on a dedicated single-read 150-cycle Illumina NextSeq 550 flow cell. The authors processed their data as follows. The immunoSEQ output contained only junctional sequences without quality scores, so filtering could not match that applied to full-length reads. Sequences were annotated with PyIR, a Python wrapper for IgBLAST v1.9, using IMGT germline references to assign V/J genes and CDR3. Reads were removed for weak V/J assignments (E-value above 1e-6), missing CDR3, stop codons, out-of-frame junctions, or ambiguous translated residues. V3J clonotypes were defined as sequences sharing the same inferred V gene, J gene, and CDR3 amino acid sequence. The percentage overlap between two repertoires was calculated by dividing the number of shared unique clonotypes by the size of the smaller repertoire. Three approaches were used to assess repertoire richness: RTK rarefaction, the Chao1 estimator, and Recon v2.1 estimates of unobserved clonotypes. For all TCRbeta clonotypes obtained by the gDNA method from a few donors, generation probabilities were computed with OLGA. In its TCRdb copy, this immuneACCESS table keeps in-frame sequences only and misses some clones. Where compared with another copy, unresolved V genes explain less than half of these, and the others have no known cause. D and trimming were read from the DNA, whereas the V and J calls and clone size are those reported in that table. This sample gives some 1,400,000 clones in total; 95% to 97% of them show up just once. The ten biggest clones cover roughly 1.2% of the sample.

V and J are truncated by 5 bases and 4 bases respectively, leaving an intervening sequence of 11 bases. From its cysteine to its phenylalanine, the CDR3 spans 14 amino acids. Just the 42-base CDR3 DNA is kept, in frame starting at base 1. Via the germline V gene, CDR1 is SGHDN and CDR2 FVKESK. The sample is drawn from a study of shared clonotypes between healthy human individuals (dated by TCRdb to 2020 to 2021). Looking at the study overall: The cohort comprised a couple of women and a few men aged 18 to 49 years. To increase sequencing depth and limit assay-specific biases, different laboratories used diverse techniques to prepare libraries and sequence TCR repertoires. Per donor, leukapheresis produced somewhere between about 0.8 and 9.5 billion PBMCs. Per donor, three plates each were used for CD4 naive and CD4 memory, two for CD8 naive, and one for CD8 memory. To estimate repertoire size and how much clonotypes are shared between individuals, the study performed deep sequencing of blood TCR repertoires from five healthy adults. Summary of the overall study and its limitations: Estimated clonotype richness was generally larger for naive than for memory subsets. The genetic and exposure-history diversity represented was limited by the small number of donors. Compared with non-shared clonotypes, clonotypes shared by all four sorted-subset donors had higher generation probabilities. Sampling was restricted to blood, and TCR repertoires in tissue are likely to differ from TCR repertoires in blood. Even with the large sequencing depth, rarefaction of the sorted-subset datasets indicated that sequencing was incomplete. Sharing across four donors was observed for 5% to 6.5% of naive CD4, over 3% of naive CD8, over 2% of memory CD4, and roughly 0.4% of memory CD8 clonotypes. Pairwise subsampling indicated that sequencing depth was expected to affect the degree of clonotype sharing among donors.

The donors were healthy, HIV-negative adults who had no recently reported acute infections or vaccinations. Every donor was a Caucasian adult living in Nashville, Tennessee, USA. Magnetic negative selection was used to enrich CD4+ T cells, after which naive cells were positively selected on CD45RA and the negative fraction became the memory subset. Blood was obtained by leukapheresis, after which PBMCs were separated by Ficoll-Histopaque density gradient centrifugation and cryopreserved in liquid nitrogen vapor phase. Analytical flow cytometry was used to check the purity and quantity of every magnetically sorted T cell population. Genomic DNA was isolated from every sorted fraction and measured by UV absorbance on a Nanodrop 2000c.

This receptor was identified in a man younger than 40 in good health. The source material was naive CD4+ T cells sorted from blood. The sample's cell subset or site label, decoded: CD45RA+ positively selected. The rearrangement joined TRBV14 to TRBJ1-4; the D gene is possibly TRBD1, with 6 bases matching. The DNA is TGTGCCAGCAGCAAAACAGGGTTTAATGAAAAACTGTTTTTT. This yields the protein CASSKTGFNEKLFF.